This T cell receptor beta chain was documented in a study of PD-L1 blockade in urothelial cancer. Overall study context: After treatment start, blood was analyzed at 3 weeks (second dose) and at 6 weeks.

The time point denotes: pretreatment peripheral blood. Germline V gene sequence: CDR1 LNHDA, CDR2 SQIVND (reference sequence). This CDR3 is built from 13 residues. Between the trimmed V and J ends, which lost 3 bases and 4 bases, there was a span of 7 bases. This clone was counted a few times. Clones were sequenced by immunoSEQ multiplex PCR, and TCRdb holds only the in-frame ones, with some missing. The table includes tens of thousands of clones, around 87% detected once. This chain links TRBV19 with TRBJ2-1; D is uncertain. This TCR was recovered from a man aged 60 to 69 with urothelial cancer. The sequences come from PBMCs, collected around atezolizumab (anti-PD-L1) treatment. CDR3 bases: TGTGCCAGTAGTATCGAGAGATACAATGAGCAGTTCTTC. As protein: CASSIERYNEQFF.